This T cell receptor beta chain was identified during a study of cytomegalovirus exposure and HLA in healthy donors (dated by TCRdb to about 2017). Regarding the complete study: An earlier analysis of 587 of the donors reported 250 to 300 Gb of sequence data and roughly 120 million unique TCR beta sequences obtained from about 179 million T cells. Donor age, sex, ethnicity and CMV serostatus were compiled together with the repertoire data. To predict cytomegalovirus infection status, the study brought together high-throughput TCR immunosequencing, statistical association of individual TCRs with disease status, and machine learning. A later genetic analysis used genome-wide SNP genotypes for about 60% of the roughly 700 donors, treating that subset as a discovery cohort. Among about 400 genotyped donors of the cohort, an average of about 240,000 unique TCR beta nucleotide sequences was sequenced per donor, of which roughly 18% were non-productive. A later analysis re-analyzed previously published TCR beta repertoires from roughly 630 donors and added high-resolution HLA genotyping to study TCR occurrence patterns. Typing coverage differed by locus: A, B, C, DRB1 and DQB1 were typed in roughly 620-630 donors, DQA1 in 522, DPA1 in 600 to 610, and DPB1 in 450 to 480. The aim of the study was to test whether cataloging public T cell receptors could identify signatures of past pathogen exposure. An early release that covered about 600 HLA-typed donors contained about 290 gigabases of sequencing data and tens of millions of unique TCR sequences. HLA typing covered class I and class II loci at four-digit resolution. Among the roughly 400 genotyped donors, approximately 76% belonged to the genetic ancestry cluster associated with self-reported Caucasian donors. Besides the first cohort of 500 to 700 subjects, a separate validation cohort made up of roughly 130 different subjects was used. Using immunosequencing, the study profiled T cell repertoires from about 650 subjects and related those repertoires to cytomegalovirus serostatus. Rather than drawing on any new phenotypic data, the later analysis identified candidate immune exposures from TCR beta sequences and the way those sequences occurred across donors. All discovery cohort repertoires had been generated on a single sequencing platform. Because of strong linkage in the cohort, a few DR-DQ haplotypes were treated as single units for association and clustering. To decide whether each TCR beta V gene segment behaved as functional or pseudogenic, an earlier analysis of approximately 590 of the donors relied on high-throughput TCR beta sequencing.

The cohort was made up of roughly 670 healthy bone marrow donors. Cohort members were all nominally healthy when sampled, although unrecorded immune exposures were likely present. The donor was CMV seronegative and belonged to the group of over 300 seronegative cohort members. Every donor gave a peripheral blood sample, and the peripheral blood mononuclear cells from that sample were used for TCR beta sequencing. The Qiagen DNeasy Blood Extraction Kit was used to extract genomic DNA from the blood cell samples. The junction shows trimming of 0 bases on V and 2 bases on J, plus 10 bases between the germline ends. The germline V gene supplies CDR1 LGHNA and CDR2 YSLEER. The CDR3 spans 15 residues, from the cysteine through the phenylalanine. Only the CDR3 portion is preserved as DNA: 45 bases, with reading frame beginning at the first base. On this clone: There is no known antigen for this receptor. No qualities accompany the bases; no much larger clone lies one base away.

Library generation was performed with the immunoSEQ multiplex PCR assay. A mixture of 60 forward primers for TCR Vbeta segments and 13 reverse primers for TCR Jbeta segments was used in the multiplex PCR. The CDR3 region of rearranged TCR beta genes was amplified from genomic DNA with a multiplex PCR assay. The amplified TCR beta libraries were sequenced on the Illumina HiSeq System as 87-base-pair reads. Per the source publication's procedure: A later analysis counted about 80 million unique TCR beta chains across the 666 repertoires, and roughly 10 million of these chains were shared by at least two donors. Raw reads were error-corrected and collapsed into unique sequences by a nearest-neighbor algorithm in which closely related sequences were merged to remove PCR and sequencing errors. Alignment of CDR3 sequences to IMGT reference sequences was used to assign V, D and J gene segments. For a sequence to be retained, a match of at least six nucleotides to both a V gene segment and a J gene segment was required. A rearrangement counted as productive if the CDR3 had no stop codons and remained in frame with V and J, and every other rearrangement counted as non-productive. Following IMGT convention, CDR3 was defined as the stretch from the second conserved V-encoded cysteine up to the conserved J-encoded phenylalanine. The earlier analysis of 450 to 750 of the donors excluded any sequence lacking an unambiguous match to a single V gene segment. In an earlier analysis of a few hundred of the donors, V segments were called functional above 56.7% productive rearrangements and were called segregating when the between-donor standard deviation exceeded 5%. A statistical classification framework was built to diagnose cytomegalovirus status from the catalog of TCR beta chain sequences. V and J gene assignment, in a later analysis, came from comparing TCR nucleotide sequences with IMGT/GENE-DB human TR gene sequences. In a later analysis, CDR3 sequences and most-parsimonious VDJ recombination scenarios were assigned using the TCRdist pipeline. In a later analysis, each TCR beta chain was defined by its CDR3 amino acid sequence together with its V-gene family, and reads without a unique V-gene family were excluded. In a later analysis, fewer than 600 highly shared, low-generation-probability nucleotide sequences were removed to address suspected cross-contamination and a sequencing artifact. In a later analysis, a clonal expansion index for each public chain was calculated from normalized within-repertoire ranks of inferred template counts. In a later analysis, generation probabilities were computed using a VDJ recombination model fitted to out-of-frame rearrangements, and the results were checked against IGoR. Hypergeometric tests were used in a later analysis to score TCR-TCR, TCR-HLA and TCR-CMV co-occurrence, with a repertoire-size bias correction applied to the TCR pairs. A later analysis estimated false discovery rates by permuting HLA or CMV assignments 20 times. In a later analysis, co-occurring TCRs were grouped using DBSCAN, with TCRdist sequence similarity added in when clustering inside HLA-allele-positive subsets. For co-occurrence clustering, repertoires with fewer than 30,000 or more than 120,000 public chains were excluded, along with roughly 5 repertoires with anomalous nucleotide sharing. In TCRdb, the immuneACCESS table is reduced to in-frame sequences with V and J assigned. These tables do not hold every clone; where another copy was compared, an unresolved V gene accounts for under half, and the others remain unexplained. Clone size and V and J calls were adopted from that table, with D and trimming inferred from the DNA. Here the sample has around 180,000 clones; over 70% occur a single time. Of the sample, approximately 5.1% falls within the top ten clones.

General findings and caveats noted by the study authors: In vitro tests confirmed that a few of the cytomegalovirus-associated TCR beta chains recognize cytomegalovirus antigens. Compared with the 666-donor mean, donors in an Asian-associated ancestry cluster had fewer N-insertions in productive TCRs, according to a later genetic analysis. Correlated functional status among segregating V segments might reflect linkage disequilibrium, but an unknown experimental factor could not be ruled out. Across donors, most TCR sequences were observed very rarely, whereas some public TCRs were present in many individuals. The authors suggested that the approach could potentially be generalized to other disease states and immunological phenotypes. Some IMGT-functional V segments, including TRBV6-2 and TRBV6-3, could not be told apart with the 87-base-pair reads, so those segments were excluded. When HLA alleles, especially DR and DQ, strongly co-occurred, TCR associations were difficult to assign to individual alleles. An earlier analysis of around 540 of the donors showed that most TCR beta V segments appeared in productive rearrangements either about 87% or about 30% of the time, which broadly matched IMGT annotations. In both the original and validation cohorts, the classifier was reported to diagnose cytomegalovirus status with high specificity and sensitivity. A group of highly shared sequence variants was considered likely to be a technical artifact of the sequencing pipeline. At a false discovery rate of 0.05, a later analysis linked 15,000 to 20,000 TCR beta sequences to specific HLA alleles. The presence/absence analyses assumed that sequencing depth was roughly uniform across donors, and that assumption may not be true. A later analysis found that HLA-associated TCR beta chains were more clonally expanded and had lower generation probabilities than equally common non-associated chains. Because some donors lacked HLA typing at each locus, the association tests relied only on the typed subset. A total of fewer than 200 TCR beta chains were listed by the study as associated with cytomegalovirus. A later analysis found that most CMV-associated TCR beta chains appeared HLA-restricted, with HLA associations seemingly driven largely by CMV exposure. The cohort was sequenced for TCR beta chains only, and without alpha or paired-chain data the features that could be detected were limited. CMV serostatus was the only immune exposure information available for the cohort. The earlier analysis of 587 of the donors excluded approximately 15 rarely observed V segments, including chromosome 9 orphons, because counts were too low. A further reported finding was that TCR beta sequences accurately predicted the HLA-A and HLA-B alleles for most subjects in the first cohort. A later genetic analysis associated a missense DCLRE1C variant with V-gene and J-gene trimming of TCR beta chains, and an independent cohort replicated the association. Several of the top co-occurrence clusters appeared to be linked to parvovirus B19, influenza, CMV and Epstein-Barr virus, according to a later analysis. In a later analysis, the rate of TCR association differed among HLA loci, with DRB1 alleles having the most associated TCRs and HLA-C alleles having the fewest.

Sequences were obtained from PBMCs. The clonotype originates from a middle-aged man in good health and CMV-seronegative. The chain employs TRBV4-3 and TRBJ2-5, with TRBD1 tentatively as D gene (5 bases match). The DNA is TGCGCCAGCAGCCAAGATACGAACAGGCAAGAGACCCAGTACTTC. It codes for CASSQDTNRQETQYF.